Presented here are 18 T cell receptor beta chains from one specimen sequenced in a study of blood T cell repertoires in COVID-19 (dated by TCRdb to about 2020). Receptors were amplified or captured by the immunoSEQ multiplex PCR assay. Held by TCRdb, this immuneACCESS table contains in-frame sequences only and omits some clones. Under half of the omission traces to an unresolved V gene where checked; the cause of the rest is unknown. In this sample the table shows 180,000 or so clones, about 86% of which occur a single time. The ten largest clones add up to about 6.5% of the sample. Sequences were obtained from peripheral blood. Receptors originate from a woman older than 75 in a cohort sampled during active or convalescent COVID-19.

The chain employs TRBV7-9 and TRBJ2-7, with D maybe TRBD2 (6 bases). This CDR3 region has 14 residues. CDR1 and CDR2 from the germline V gene are SEHNR and FQNEAQ (reference sequence). With 5 bases removed from V and 0 bases from J, the gap between germline ends came to 11 bases. The CDR3: CASSTGLHSYEQYF. Written as DNA, the CDR3 is TGTGCCAGCAGCACTGGACTACACTCCTACGAGCAGTACTTC.

This clone showed up just once. This rearrangement joins TRBV7-2 to TRBJ1-2, with D uncertain. The CDR3 sequence is 12 residues long. V was trimmed by 4 bases and J by 6 bases, leaving 9 bases between them. Germline V lookup: CDR1 SGHTA, CDR2 FQGNSA. The CDR3 DNA sequence: TGTGCCAGCAGCTCGGGAAGGGATGGCTACACCTTC. Protein sequence: CASSSGRDGYTF.

This clone was detected a few times. The V and J genes are TRBV5-1 and TRBJ1-1; 12 bases align to TRBD1. Unmatched junction bases numbered 10, after V lost 4 bases and J lost 6 bases. Germline V CDR1 and CDR2: SGHRS, YFSETQ. This CDR3 spans 16 amino acids. CDR3 sequence reads: CASSRGQGALSAEAFF. The DNA for the CDR3 is TGCGCCAGCAGCCGGGGACAGGGGGCGCTTAGCGCTGAAGCTTTCTTT.

This clone was seen a single time. The rearrangement uses TRBV9 and TRBJ1-3, with 10 nucleotides matching TRBD1. After removal of 4 bases from V and 7 bases from J, the junction contained 8 bases not matched to a gene. CDR3 size: 15 residues. Germline CDR1 SGDLS, CDR2 YYNGEE. For the CDR3, the DNA is TGTGCCAGCAGCTCCCAAGGGACAGGGGTGAACACCATATATTTT. Protein sequence: CASSSQGTGVNTIYF.

The chain carries TRBV7-9 and TRBJ1-2; D is undetermined. V was trimmed by 2 bases and J by 1 base, leaving 11 bases between them. The germline CDR1 and CDR2 sequences are SEHNR and FQNEAQ (reference sequence). CDR3 length: 15 amino acids. CDR3 nucleotides: TGTGCCAGCAGCTTACTTAACGGGTTTAACTATGGCTACACCTTC. It yields the protein CASSLLNGFNYGYTF.

V usage is TRBV11-2 and J usage is TRBJ1-6; D is perhaps TRBD1 (6 bases). Trimming stripped 3 bases from V and 6 bases from J, with 15 bases between. Germline V gene data show CDR1 as SGHAT and CDR2 as FQNNGV. This CDR3 region has 16 residues. The CDR3 DNA is TGTGCCAGCAGCTTTGGGGGGGCGTTGGGTAATTCACCCCTCCACTTT. Residues: CASSFGGALGNSPLHF.

The chain links TRBV27 to TRBJ1-5; D remains ambiguous. Germline CDR1 and CDR2: MNHEY and SMNVEV (reference sequence). The CDR3 spans 14 residues. V dropped 5 bases and J dropped 6 bases, with 14 bases sitting between them. The CDR3 spells CASSLQNRVQPQHF. The CDR3 nucleotides are TGTGCCAGCAGTCTCCAGAACCGTGTTCAGCCCCAGCATTTT.

J is TRBJ2-6 and V is TRBV27; D is undetermined. There are 18 residues in the CDR3. The ends were cut back, 2 bases at V and 0 bases at J, with 14 bases in the middle. In germline, CDR1 is MNHEY, CDR2 SMNVEV (reference sequence). CDR3 DNA sequence: TGTGCCAGCAGTTTAAACGCCAGTCCTGCCTCTGGGGCCAACGTCCTGACTTTC. Its translation is CASSLNASPASGANVLTF. Full variable domain (outside the CDR3, taken from reference TRBV27 and TRBJ2-6): EAQVTQNPRYLITVTGKKLTVTCSQNMNHEYMSWYRQDPGLGLRQIYYSMNVEVTDKGDVPEGYKVSRKEKRNFPLILESPSPNQTSLYFCASSLNASPASGANVLTFGAGSRLTVL.

This clone has only a few counts. This chain connects TRBV3-1 (or the pseudogene TRBV3-2) to TRBJ1-1; TRBD1 agrees at 7 bases. The CDR3 runs to 16 residues. From germline, CDR1 is LGHDT and CDR2 YNNKEL (reference sequence). V lost 2 bases to trimming and J lost 2 bases; unmatched junction nucleotides: 8. CDR3 sequence reads: CASSQWNQGGNTEAFF. In nucleotides, the CDR3 is TGTGCCAGCAGCCAATGGAATCAGGGGGGCAACACTGAAGCTTTCTTT.

The V and J genes are TRBV10-2 and TRBJ2-5; the D gene is possibly TRBD1 (6 bases). V was cut by 8 bases and J by 4 bases, with 14 bases left in between. Germline V gene data show CDR1 as WSHSY and CDR2 as SAAADI. The CDR3 is 13 residues long. The DNA for the CDR3 is TGCGCCAGCGCCGGGCTCAGGGGAGAGACCCAGTACTTC. The encoded protein is CASAGLRGETQYF.

The chain joins TRBV4-1 to TRBJ2-5; D is uncertain. Trimming shortened V by 1 base and J by 4 bases, and 7 bases separated the two germline ends. This CDR3 comprises 13 residues. Germline CDR1 reads MGHRA; CDR2 reads YSYEKL. CDR3 in amino acids: CASSQAWRETQYF. The CDR3 DNA reads TGCGCCAGCAGCCAAGCATGGAGAGAGACCCAGTACTTC.

The chain employs TRBV5-1 and TRBJ2-1, with 9 positions matching TRBD2. From germline, CDR1 is SGHRS and CDR2 YFSETQ. This CDR3 is 15 amino acids long. Unmatched junction bases numbered 7, after V lost 1 base and J lost 8 bases. The CDR3 loop is CASSLSAGGPDEQFF. CDR3 nucleotide sequence: TGCGCCAGCAGCTTGTCGGCGGGGGGGCCCGATGAGCAGTTCTTC.

The gene calls are TRBV27 and TRBJ2-7, with 11 bases lining up with TRBD2. V gave up 5 bases and J gave up 7 bases; unmatched junction bases: 10. The CDR3 spans 15 residues. CDR1 MNHEY and CDR2 SMNVEV come from the germline V gene (reference sequence). CDR3 region: CASSTSLAGAGEQYV. The CDR3 DNA follows: TGTGCCAGCAGTACGTCACTAGCGGGAGCGGGGGAGCAGTACGTC.

Turning to this clone: One end of the junction varies from germline; a read error may be responsible. The J gene is TRBJ1-6, the V gene TRBV7-2, with D possibly TRBD1 on 6 matching bases. Per the germline V gene, CDR1 is SGHTA and CDR2 is FQGNSA. The CDR3 consists of 13 residues. CDR3 sequence (DNA): TGTGCCAGCAGCTTAGTACCAGGGGCGATTTTGGGCTTT. Residues: CASSLVPGAILGF.

V usage is TRBV27 and J usage is TRBJ1-2; tentative D call: TRBD1 (6 bases). With 8 bases removed from V and 3 bases from J, the gap between germline ends came to 16 bases. The CDR3 runs 14 residues. The germline CDR1 and CDR2 sequences are MNHEY and SMNVEV (reference sequence). The CDR3 sequence is CASRRQDSYYGYTF. In DNA form, the CDR3 reads TGTGCCAGCCGAAGACAGGACAGCTACTATGGCTACACCTTC.

V usage is TRBV12-3 or TRBV12-4 and J usage is TRBJ1-2, with 7 nucleotides matching TRBD1. Trimming at V came to 7 bases and at J to 12 bases, leaving 11 bases not matched to a gene. The CDR3 runs to 12 residues. The CDR3 loop reads CASTLRQGGDTF. The CDR3 DNA is TGTGCCAGCACCTTAAGGCAGGGGGGAGACACCTTC.

The V gene is TRBV11-2, the J gene TRBJ1-4; D perhaps matches TRBD1 (5 bases). Germline CDR1 is SGHAT and CDR2 is FQNNGV. Trimming pared 7 bases from V and 0 bases from J, leaving 9 bases between. This CDR3 comprises 14 residues. The CDR3 loop reads CASNRDSTNEKLFF. DNA of the CDR3: TGTGCCAGCAACCGGGACTCAACTAATGAAAAACTGTTTTTT.

The V call is TRBV18, the J call TRBJ2-1, with D possibly matching TRBD1 (6 bases). The germline V gene encodes CDR1 KGHSH and CDR2 LQKENI. Trimming took 1 base from V and 11 from J, leaving 9 bases between them. The CDR3 covers 12 residues. Written as DNA, the CDR3 is TGTGCCAGCTCACCACTGGACAGCAAGCAGTTCTTC. It yields the protein CASSPLDSKQFF.